This T cell receptor (beta chain) emerged from a study of blood T cell repertoires in COVID-19 (TCRdb year 2020). Study-wide context: Samples from collaborators originated in the United States, Italy and Spain and spanned both the acute and convalescent phases of COVID-19. Samples came from the ongoing ImmuneRACE study (first 160 participants) plus 1,254 subjects from 6 global collaborators. HLA class I and class II types, where available, came from metadata supplied by the sample provider rather than from assay-based typing. The material from the prospective study consisted of cDNA or gDNA derived from T cells, B-cell-depleted T cells, or PBMCs. Sample metadata almost always included a de-identified subject ID, COVID-19 status, age in years and sex. The repertoires were released in a freely available public database intended as a resource for research on the immune response to SARS-CoV-2. Deeply sampled blood TCRbeta repertoires from subjects exposed to, actively infected with, or recovered from COVID-19 were included in the dataset.

Deletion took 10 bases off V and 10 bases off J, with a span of 11 bases between the germline ends. CDR1 and CDR2 are read off the germline V gene (reference sequence) as SEHNR and FQNEAQ. Spanning cysteine to phenylalanine, the CDR3 consists of 11 amino acids. Solely the CDR3 DNA is kept, with 33 bases framed from the first base. This clone was found once. The antigen this receptor binds is unknown. There are no base qualities to consult, and no much larger clone falls within one base. Paper-wide results and their limitations: The quantity of clinical and demographic metadata differed by source and by participant and was supplied without curation.

Participants in the prospective study were enrolled through a virtual design, were aged about 18 to 90 years, and lived in some 24 United States geographic areas. In the prospective study, participants were assigned to cohorts based on the clinical history participants reported in a screening survey and a study questionnaire. A participant counted as exposed if, within 2 weeks of entering the study, that participant had been in contact with someone who had a PCR-confirmed or clinician-diagnosed COVID-19 case. In the prospective study, mobile phlebotomists collected whole blood, serum and a nasopharyngeal or oropharyngeal swab from each participant. Over an approximately two-month period, participants in the prospective study had the option of providing additional blood draws and questionnaires. Prospective study blood samples were shipped either frozen or at room temperature before DNA extraction.

TCRbeta CDR3 regions were amplified from genomic DNA using the immunoSEQ Assay, a bias-controlled multiplex PCR. Under the source paper's analysis protocol: The number of nucleated cells in each sample was estimated by amplification of reference gene primers within the assay. Sequence reads were collapsed and filtered to measure the absolute abundance of every unique TCRbeta CDR3 rearrangement. For each sample, productive Simpson clonality was calculated as the square root of Simpson's diversity index over productive rearrangements. Entries here come from immuneACCESS through TCRdb and include only in-frame sequences with V and J called. Some clones fail to appear in such tables; in the studies checked, an unresolved V gene covers under half of the shortfall, and the cause of the remainder is unknown. That table furnishes V, J and clone size, whereas the DNA furnished D and trimming. Across this sample there are fewer than 400,000 clones, with roughly 90% seen only once. Approximately 4.1% of the sample is taken by the ten largest.

This clonotype was obtained from a woman aged 25 to 39 who had been exposed to COVID-19. Sequencing used PBMCs or T cells enriched from blood (not recorded which). The chain was built from TRBV7-9 and TRBJ1-6; the D gene remains uncertain. CDR3 sequence: CATTGGSPLHF. Here is the DNA: TGTGCCACCACGGGAGGGTCACCCCTCCACTTT.